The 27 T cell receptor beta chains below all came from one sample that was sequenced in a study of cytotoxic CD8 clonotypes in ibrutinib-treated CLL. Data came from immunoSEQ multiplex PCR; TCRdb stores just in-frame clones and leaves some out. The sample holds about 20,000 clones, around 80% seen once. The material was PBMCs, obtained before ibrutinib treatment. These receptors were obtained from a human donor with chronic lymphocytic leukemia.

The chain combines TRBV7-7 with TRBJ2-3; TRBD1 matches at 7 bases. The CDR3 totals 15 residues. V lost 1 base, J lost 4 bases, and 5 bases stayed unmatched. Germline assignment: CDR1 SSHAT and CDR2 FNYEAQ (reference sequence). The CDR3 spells CASSLEKGASDTQYF. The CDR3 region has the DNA TGTGCCAGCAGCTTAGAAAAGGGGGCATCAGATACGCAGTATTTT.

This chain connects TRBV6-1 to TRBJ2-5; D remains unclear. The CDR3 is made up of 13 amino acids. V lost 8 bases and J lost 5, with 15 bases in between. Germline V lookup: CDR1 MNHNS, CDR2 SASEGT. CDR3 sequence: CASSGPGVETQYF. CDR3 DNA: TGTGCCAGCTCGGGCCCTGGGGTGGAGACCCAGTACTTC.

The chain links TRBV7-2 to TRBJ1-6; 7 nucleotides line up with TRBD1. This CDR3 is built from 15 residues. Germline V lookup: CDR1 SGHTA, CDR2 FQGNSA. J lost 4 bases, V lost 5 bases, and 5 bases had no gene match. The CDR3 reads CASSPGTAYNSPLHF. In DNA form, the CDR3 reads TGTGCCAGCAGCCCGGGGACAGCTTATAATTCACCCCTCCACTTT.

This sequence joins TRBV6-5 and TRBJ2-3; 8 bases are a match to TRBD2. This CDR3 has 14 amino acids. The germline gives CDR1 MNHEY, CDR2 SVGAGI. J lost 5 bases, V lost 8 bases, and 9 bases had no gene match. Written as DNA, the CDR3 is TGTGCCAGCTCCTTTGAGCGGGGGATAGATACGCAGTATTTT. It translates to CASSFERGIDTQYF.

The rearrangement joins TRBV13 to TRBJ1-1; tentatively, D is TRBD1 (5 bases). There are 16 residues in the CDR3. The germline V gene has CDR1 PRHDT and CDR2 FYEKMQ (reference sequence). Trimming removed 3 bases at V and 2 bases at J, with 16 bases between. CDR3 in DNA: TGTGCCAGCAGCTTCTACGGGACGGGAACTAACACTGAAGCTTTCTTT. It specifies CASSFYGTGTNTEAFF.

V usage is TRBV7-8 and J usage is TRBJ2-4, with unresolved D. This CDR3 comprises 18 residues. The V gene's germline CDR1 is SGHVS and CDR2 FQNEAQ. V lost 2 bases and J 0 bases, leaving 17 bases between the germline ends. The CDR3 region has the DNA TGTGCCAGCAGCTTAACCGCCCTAGGCCCCCAAGCCAAAAACATTCAGTACTTC. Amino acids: CASSLTALGPQAKNIQYF.

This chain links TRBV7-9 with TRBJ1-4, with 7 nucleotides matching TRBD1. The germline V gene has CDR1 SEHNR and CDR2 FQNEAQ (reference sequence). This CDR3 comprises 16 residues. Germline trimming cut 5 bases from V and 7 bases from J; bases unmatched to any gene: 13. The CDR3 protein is CASSPSRQGRGEKLFF. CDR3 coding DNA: TGTGCCAGCAGCCCGTCCCGACAGGGCCGGGGTGAAAAACTGTTTTTT.

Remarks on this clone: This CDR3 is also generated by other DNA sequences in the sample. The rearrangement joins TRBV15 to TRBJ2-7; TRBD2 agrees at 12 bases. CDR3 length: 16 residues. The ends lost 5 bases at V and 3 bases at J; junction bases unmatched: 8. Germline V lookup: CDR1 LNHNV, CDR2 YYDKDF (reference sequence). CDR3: CATSAGLAGHNYEQYF. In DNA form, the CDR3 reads TGTGCCACCAGCGCCGGACTAGCGGGACATAACTACGAGCAGTACTTC.

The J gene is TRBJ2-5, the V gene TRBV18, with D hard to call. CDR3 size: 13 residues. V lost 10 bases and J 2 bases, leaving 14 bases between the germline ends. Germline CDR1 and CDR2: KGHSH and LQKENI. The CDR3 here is CATRPTVQETQYF. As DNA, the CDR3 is TGTGCCACTCGCCCCACAGTTCAAGAGACCCAGTACTTC.

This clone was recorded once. CDR3 DNA: TGTGCCAGCAGTTACTCTCCCAACCAAGAGACCCAGTACTTC. Its translation: CASSYSPNQETQYF. J is TRBJ2-5 and V is TRBV6-6; D is undetermined. Germline-derived CDR1 and CDR2 are MNHNY and SVGAGI (reference sequence). This CDR3 is built from 14 residues. Trimming took 0 bases from V and 0 from J, leaving 5 bases between them.

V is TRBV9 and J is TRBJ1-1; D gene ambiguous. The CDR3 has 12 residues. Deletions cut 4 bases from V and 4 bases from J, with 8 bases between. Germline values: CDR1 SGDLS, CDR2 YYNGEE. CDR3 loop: CASSTGRTEAFF. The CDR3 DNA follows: TGTGCCAGCAGCACGGGTCGCACTGAAGCTTTCTTT.

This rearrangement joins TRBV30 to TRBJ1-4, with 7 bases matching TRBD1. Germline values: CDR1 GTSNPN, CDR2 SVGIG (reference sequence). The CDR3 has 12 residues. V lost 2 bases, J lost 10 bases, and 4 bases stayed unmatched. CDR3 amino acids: CAWSTQGGKLFF. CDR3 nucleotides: TGTGCCTGGAGTACCCAGGGGGGAAAACTGTTTTTT.

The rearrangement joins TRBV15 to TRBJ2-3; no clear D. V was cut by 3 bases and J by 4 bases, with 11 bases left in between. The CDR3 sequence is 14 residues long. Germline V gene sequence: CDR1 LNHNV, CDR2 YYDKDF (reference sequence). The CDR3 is CATSRMRVADTQYF. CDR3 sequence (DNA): TGTGCCACCAGCAGGATGCGAGTTGCAGATACGCAGTATTTT. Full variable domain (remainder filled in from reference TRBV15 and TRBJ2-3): DAMVIQNPRYQVTQFGKPVTLSCSQTLNHNVMYWYQQKSSQAPKLLFHYYDKDFNNEADTPDNFQSRRPNTSFCFLDIRSPGLGDTAMYLCATSRMRVADTQYFGPGTRLTVL.

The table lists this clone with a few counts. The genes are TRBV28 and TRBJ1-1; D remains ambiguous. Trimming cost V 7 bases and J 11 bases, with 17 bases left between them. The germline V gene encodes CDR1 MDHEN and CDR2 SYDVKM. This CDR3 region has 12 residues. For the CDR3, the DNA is TGTGCCAGCACCCGGACGGCGCTTGGGGCTTTCTTT. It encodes CASTRTALGAFF.

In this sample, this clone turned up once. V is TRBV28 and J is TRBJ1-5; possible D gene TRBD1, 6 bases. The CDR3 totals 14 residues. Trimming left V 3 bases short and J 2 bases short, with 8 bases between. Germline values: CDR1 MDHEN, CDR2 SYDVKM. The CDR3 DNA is TGTGCCAGCAGTTTTGCAGGGGGCAATCAGCCCCAGCATTTT. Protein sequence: CASSFAGGNQPQHF.

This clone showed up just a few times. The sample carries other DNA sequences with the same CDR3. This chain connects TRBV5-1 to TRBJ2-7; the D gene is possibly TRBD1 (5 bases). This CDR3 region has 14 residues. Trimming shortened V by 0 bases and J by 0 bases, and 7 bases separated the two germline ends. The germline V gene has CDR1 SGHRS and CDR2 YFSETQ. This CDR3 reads CASSLGQSSYEQYF. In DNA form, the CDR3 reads TGCGCCAGCAGCTTGGGACAGAGCTCCTACGAGCAGTACTTC.

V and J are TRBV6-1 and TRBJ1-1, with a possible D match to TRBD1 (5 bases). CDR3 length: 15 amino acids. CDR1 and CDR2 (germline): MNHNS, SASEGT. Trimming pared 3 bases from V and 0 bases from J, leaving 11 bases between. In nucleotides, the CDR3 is TGTGCCAGCAGTGATGGGGGGACCGTGAACACTGAAGCTTTCTTT. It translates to CASSDGGTVNTEAFF.

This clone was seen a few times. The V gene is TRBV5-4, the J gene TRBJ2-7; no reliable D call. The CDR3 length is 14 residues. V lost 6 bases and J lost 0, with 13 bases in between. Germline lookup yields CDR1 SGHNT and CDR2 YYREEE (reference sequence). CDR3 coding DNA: TGTGCCAGCACCCCAACCCAGAGCTCCTACGAGCAGTACTTC. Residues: CASTPTQSSYEQYF.

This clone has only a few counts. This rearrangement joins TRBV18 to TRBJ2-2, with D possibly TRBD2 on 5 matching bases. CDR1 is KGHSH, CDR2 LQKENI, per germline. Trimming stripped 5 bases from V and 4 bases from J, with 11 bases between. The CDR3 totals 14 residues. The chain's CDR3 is CASSMDSLTGELFF. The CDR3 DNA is TGTGCCAGCTCAATGGACTCTCTCACCGGGGAGCTGTTTTTT.

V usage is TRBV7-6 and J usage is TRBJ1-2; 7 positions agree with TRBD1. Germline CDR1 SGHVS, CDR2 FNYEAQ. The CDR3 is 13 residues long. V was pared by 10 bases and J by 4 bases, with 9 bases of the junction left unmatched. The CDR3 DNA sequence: TGTGCCACACTGGGACAGAATCCCTATGGCTACACCTTC. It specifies CATLGQNPYGYTF.

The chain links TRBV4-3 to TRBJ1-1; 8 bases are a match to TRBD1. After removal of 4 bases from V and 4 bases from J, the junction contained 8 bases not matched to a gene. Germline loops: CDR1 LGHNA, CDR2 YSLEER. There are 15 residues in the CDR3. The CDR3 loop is CASSRAGGAGTEAFF. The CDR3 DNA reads TGCGCCAGCAGCCGTGCAGGGGGCGCCGGCACTGAAGCTTTCTTT.

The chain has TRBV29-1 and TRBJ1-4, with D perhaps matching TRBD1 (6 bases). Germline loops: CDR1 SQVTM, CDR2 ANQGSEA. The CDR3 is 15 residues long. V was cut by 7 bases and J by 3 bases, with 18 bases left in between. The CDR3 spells CSARGEGVPNEKLFF. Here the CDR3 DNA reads TGCAGCGCCAGAGGGGAGGGGGTGCCTAATGAAAAACTGTTTTTT. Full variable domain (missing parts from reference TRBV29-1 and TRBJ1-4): SAVISQKPSRDICQRGTSLTIQCQVDSQVTMMFWYRQQPGQSLTLIATANQGSEATYESGFVIDKFPISRPNLTFSTLTVSNMSPEDSSIYLCSARGEGVPNEKLFFGSGTQLSVL.

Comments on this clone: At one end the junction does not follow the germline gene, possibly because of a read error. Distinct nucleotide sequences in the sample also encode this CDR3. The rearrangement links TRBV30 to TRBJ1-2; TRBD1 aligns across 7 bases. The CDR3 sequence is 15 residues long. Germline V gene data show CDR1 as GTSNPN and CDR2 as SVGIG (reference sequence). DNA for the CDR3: TGTGCCTGGAGAGGTGGACAGGCTAATAACTACGGCTACACCTTC. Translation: CAWRGGQANNYGYTF.

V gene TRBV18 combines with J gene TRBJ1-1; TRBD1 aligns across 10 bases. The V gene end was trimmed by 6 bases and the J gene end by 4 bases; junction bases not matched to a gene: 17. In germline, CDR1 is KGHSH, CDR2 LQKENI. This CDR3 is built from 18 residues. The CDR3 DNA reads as TGTGCCAGCTCTCCCTTGACAGGGGGCCTTTATGTTGTCACTGAAGCTTTCTTT. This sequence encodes CASSPLTGGLYVVTEAFF.

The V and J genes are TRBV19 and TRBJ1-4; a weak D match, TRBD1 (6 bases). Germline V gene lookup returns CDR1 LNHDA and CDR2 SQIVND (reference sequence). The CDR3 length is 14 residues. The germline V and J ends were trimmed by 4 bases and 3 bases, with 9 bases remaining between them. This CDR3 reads CASSSGGPNEKLFF. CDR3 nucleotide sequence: TGTGCCAGTAGTAGCGGGGGCCCTAATGAAAAACTGTTTTTT.

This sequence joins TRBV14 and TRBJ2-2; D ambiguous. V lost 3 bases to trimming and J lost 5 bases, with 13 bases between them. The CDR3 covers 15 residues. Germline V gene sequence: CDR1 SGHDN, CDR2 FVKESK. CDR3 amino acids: CASSHFPFSTGELFF. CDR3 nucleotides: TGTGCCAGCAGCCATTTCCCCTTTTCTACCGGGGAGCTGTTTTTT.

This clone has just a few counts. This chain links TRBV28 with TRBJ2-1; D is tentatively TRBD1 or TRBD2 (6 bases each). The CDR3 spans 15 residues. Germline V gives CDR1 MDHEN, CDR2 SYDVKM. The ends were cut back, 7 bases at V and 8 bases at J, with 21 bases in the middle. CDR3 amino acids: CASINGGPRRDEQFF. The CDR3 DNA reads TGTGCCAGCATCAATGGGGGGCCCCGGCGGGATGAGCAGTTCTTC.